This TCR beta chain was recorded in a study of identifying expanded T cells in peripheral blood. The CDR3 loop spans 16 amino acids. V was trimmed by 0 bases and J by 2 bases, leaving 13 bases between them. Germline V gene sequence: CDR1 SGHRS, CDR2 YFSETQ. TCRdb's table, derived via immunoSEQ multiplex PCR, lists solely in-frame clones and lacks some. Among around 66,000 clones listed, more than 70% were seen once. V and J are TRBV5-1 and TRBJ2-3, with D unresolved. This TCR derives from a person aged 18 to 75 in good health. Input material: blood. CDR3 nucleotides: TGCGCCAGCAGCTTGGCGGCCGGTGCTTACACAGATACGCAGTATTTT. This gives the protein CASSLAAGAYTDTQYF.